This T cell receptor (beta chain) was captured in a study of monozygotic twins with inflammatory bowel disease. About this clonotype: Its specificity is unknown.

The CDR3 has 14 amino acids. The germline V gene has CDR1 DFQATT and CDR2 SNEGSKA (reference sequence). General study findings and limits: Patient repertoires may have gained variability from differing immunosuppressive treatments.

Reanalyzing the 5' RACE reads, TCRdb keeps one entry per CDR3 protein, without DNA. The listing contains about 160,000 distinct CDR3 sequences. The V gene is TRBV20-1, the J gene TRBJ2-3; TCRdb's D call, TRBD2, is unchecked because there is no DNA. The sequencing sample was made of blood. The source is a human donor with ulcerative colitis or Crohn's disease, or a healthy co-twin of an affected twin (not recorded which). CDR3 amino acids: CSADAGGGTDTQYF.